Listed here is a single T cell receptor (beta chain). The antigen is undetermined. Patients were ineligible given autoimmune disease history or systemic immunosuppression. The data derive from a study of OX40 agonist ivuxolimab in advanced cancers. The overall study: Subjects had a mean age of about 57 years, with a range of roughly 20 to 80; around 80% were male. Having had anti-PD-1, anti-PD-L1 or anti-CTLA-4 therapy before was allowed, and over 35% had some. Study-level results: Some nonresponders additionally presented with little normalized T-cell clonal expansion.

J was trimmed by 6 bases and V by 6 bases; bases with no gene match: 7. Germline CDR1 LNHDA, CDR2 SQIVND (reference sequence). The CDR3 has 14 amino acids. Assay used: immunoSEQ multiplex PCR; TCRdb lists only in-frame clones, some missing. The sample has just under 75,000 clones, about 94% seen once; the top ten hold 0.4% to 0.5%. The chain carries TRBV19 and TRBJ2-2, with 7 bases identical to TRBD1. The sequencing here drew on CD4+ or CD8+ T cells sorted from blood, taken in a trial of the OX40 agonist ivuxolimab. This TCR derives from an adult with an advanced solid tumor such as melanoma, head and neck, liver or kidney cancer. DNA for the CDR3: TGTGCCAGTAGCAGGGGGATGAGTCCCGGGGAGCTGTTTTTT. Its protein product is CASSRGMSPGELFF.